The 13 T cell receptor beta chains below come from one sample, sequenced in a study of graft-versus-host responses after intestinal transplantation (dated by TCRdb to about 2021). No antigen has been assigned to these receptors. The time point label for this specimen denotes: cells obtained before transplantation from donor or recipient. The receptor library was made with the immunoSEQ multiplex PCR assay. This immuneACCESS table, as held by TCRdb, lists in-frame sequences with V and J called but not all clones. Of the missing ones, under half trace to an unresolved V gene in checked studies; the others have no known cause. In all, the sample holds tens of thousands of clones, and approximately 89% of those were seen once. The ten largest clones add up to 6.5% to 8.5% of the sample. The material was unstimulated CD8+ T cells sorted from spleen or lymph node cells, obtained before transplant. These receptors all stem from a human donor who was the organ donor for an intestinal transplant.

The V and J genes are TRBV5-1 and TRBJ1-1; D gene unclear. The germline V gene encodes CDR1 SGHRS and CDR2 YFSETQ. The V gene lost 5 bases and the J gene lost 0 bases, with 17 bases spanning the gap. The CDR3 is made up of 16 amino acids. DNA of the CDR3: TGCGCCAGCAGGACCTGGCTGGAGAGTATGAACACTGAAGCTTTCTTT. Translated: CASRTWLESMNTEAFF.

This sequence joins TRBV7-9 and TRBJ2-2; unclear D gene. V shed 4 bases and J shed 4 bases, with 13 bases lying between them. CDR1 is SEHNR, CDR2 FQNEAQ, per germline (reference sequence). The length of the CDR3 is 15 residues. DNA of the CDR3: TGTGCCAGCAGCTCCCCTTGGCGCTTCACCGGGGAGCTGTTTTTT. Its protein is CASSSPWRFTGELFF.

This clone was counted once. V is TRBV30 and J is TRBJ1-2; D is unclear. The V gene's germline CDR1 is GTSNPN and CDR2 SVGIG (reference sequence). V was cut by 0 bases and J by 4 bases, with 12 bases left in between. This CDR3 comprises 14 residues. CDR3 DNA sequence: TGTGCCTGGAGTGTAGGTCCGGGGTCCTATGGCTACACCTTC. Amino acid sequence: CAWSVGPGSYGYTF. The variable domain in full, with the rest retrieved from reference TRBV30 and TRBJ1-2, is SQTIHQWPATLVQPVGSPLSLECTVEGTSNPNLYWYRQAAGRGLQLLFYSVGIGQISSEVPQNLSASRPQDRQFILSSKKLLLSDSGFYLCAWSVGPGSYGYTFGSGTRLTVV.

The V gene is TRBV19, the J gene TRBJ1-3, with no clear D. Germline CDR1 reads LNHDA; CDR2 reads SQIVND (reference sequence). V dropped 10 bases and J dropped 8 bases, with 27 bases sitting between them. This CDR3 has 16 amino acids. The CDR3, as DNA: TGTGCCACCAGCGCACCGGAAGGATCGGTGGGATACACCATATATTTT. It is translated as CATSAPEGSVGYTIYF.

The V call is TRBV7-2, the J call TRBJ2-7; 11 nucleotides align to TRBD2. In germline, CDR1 is SGHTA, CDR2 FQGNSA. The CDR3 has 17 amino acids. The trim removed 7 bases at V and 3 bases at J, leaving 14 bases unmatched. CDR3 in amino acids: CASNSRASGRQSYEQYF. CDR3 nucleotides: TGTGCCAGCAACAGCCGGGCTAGCGGGAGGCAAAGCTACGAGCAGTACTTC.

V gene TRBV9 combines with J gene TRBJ1-6; D gene unclear. The V gene's germline CDR1 is SGDLS and CDR2 YYNGEE. CDR3 length equals 15 residues. V was trimmed by 3 bases and J by 3 bases, leaving 10 bases between them. CDR3 sequence reads: CASSDPGNYNSPLHF. The CDR3 coding sequence is TGTGCCAGCAGCGACCCCGGGAACTATAATTCACCCCTCCACTTT.

The chain recombines TRBV2 with TRBJ2-7; D is ambiguous. V gave up 3 bases and J gave up 4 bases, with 10 bases separating them. Germline CDR1 is SNHLY and CDR2 is FYNNEI. The CDR3 is 13 residues long. In DNA, the CDR3 is TGTGCCAGCAGTGACGGTCCGGCTTACGAGCAGTACTTC. The encoded protein is CASSDGPAYEQYF.

The genes are TRBV7-9 and TRBJ1-1, with D unresolved. Between the trimmed V and J ends, which lost 5 bases and 3 bases, there was a span of 13 bases. Germline V gene lookup returns CDR1 SEHNR and CDR2 FQNEAQ (reference sequence). CDR3 length: 14 residues. CDR3 sequence reads: CASSPARRDTEAFF. CDR3 sequence (DNA): TGTGCCAGCAGCCCTGCCAGAAGGGACACTGAAGCTTTCTTT.

V usage is TRBV11-2 and J usage is TRBJ2-1, with TRBD2 matching 9 bases. The CDR3 runs 18 residues. V was pared by 0 bases and J by 2 bases, with 8 bases of the junction left unmatched. In germline, CDR1 is SGHAT, CDR2 FQNNGV. The CDR3 spells CASSLERLAGTTYNEQFF. CDR3 bases: TGTGCCAGCAGCTTAGAGAGGCTAGCGGGAACCACCTACAATGAGCAGTTCTTC.

The J gene is TRBJ2-1, the V gene TRBV6-6, with 10 bases matching TRBD2. This CDR3 is 16 amino acids long. V shed 5 bases and J 2 bases; nucleotides not matched to a gene: 6. Looked up from germline, CDR1 is MNHNY and CDR2 is SVGAGI (reference sequence). CDR3: CASSQGLARAYNEQFF. CDR3 nucleotides: TGTGCCAGCAGTCAGGGACTAGCGAGAGCCTACAATGAGCAGTTCTTC.

V gene TRBV19 combines with J gene TRBJ1-5; D is unresolved. V lost 7 bases and J 4 bases, leaving 11 bases between the germline ends. CDR1 is LNHDA, CDR2 SQIVND, per germline (reference sequence). The CDR3 runs to 13 residues. In DNA, the CDR3 is TGTGCCAGTATGACGGGAGGGAATCAGCCCCAGCATTTT. Amino acid sequence: CASMTGGNQPQHF.

This chain links TRBV7-4 with TRBJ2-3; perhaps TRBD2 as D (6 bases). The CDR3 contains 14 residues. V lost 1 base and J lost 6, with 11 bases in between. In germline, CDR1 is SGHVT, CDR2 SQSDAQ. The DNA for the CDR3 is TGTGCCAGCAGCTTAGTCCCAGGAGGGGATACGCAGTATTTT. Its translation is CASSLVPGGDTQYF.

V and J are TRBV6-5 and TRBJ2-7; 8 bases agree with TRBD2. The junction had 6 bases not matched to a gene; V was cut back by 5 bases and J by 3 bases. CDR1 is MNHEY and CDR2 is SVGAGI in the germline V gene. This CDR3 has 14 amino acids. This CDR3 is CASSALRGGYEQYF. CDR3 sequence (DNA): TGTGCCAGCAGTGCCCTACGGGGGGGCTACGAGCAGTACTTC.